This T cell receptor (beta chain) is drawn from a study of CXCR3-negative and CXCR3-positive naive CD8 T cells. Broader study findings: Against CXCR3-negative naive cells, CXCR3-positive naive cells showed more hydrophobic TRB CDR3s. After cryopreservation, CXCR3 expression dropped partially; most assays used fresh PBMCs.

5' RACE with UMI labels generated the TRB cDNA libraries. TCRdb reprocessed the 5' RACE reads; each CDR3 protein has one entry and no DNA is given. The sample data list around 140,000 distinct CDR3 sequences. Germline V gene lookup returns CDR1 DFQATT and CDR2 SNEGSKA (reference sequence). This CDR3 spans 15 amino acids. Turning to this clonotype: Its antigen remains unknown.

The sequenced sample was naive CXCR3+ CD8+ T cells from blood. The sample's subset: CD45RO-CCR7+CD27+CD95- naive CD8+ T cells expressing CXCR3 (TNR3+). The chain carries TRBV20-1 and TRBJ1-1; TCRdb selects TRBD1, and the lack of DNA leaves this call unchecked. The TCR was taken from a human donor in good health. Some clones in this sample may be carry-over from other donors' samples. Here the CDR3 reads CSARVLVPGSTEAFF.